Sequencing of this T cell receptor (beta chain) was carried out in a study of Graves' ophthalmopathy and Graves' hyperthyroidism. Every ophthalmopathy donor presented moderate-to-severe activity, CAS ≥3, NOSPECS ≥4 and duration under 3 months. Study-wide results and caveats: Blood samples also showed most expanded thyroid clonotypes exceeding 0.001 frequency.

Germline trimming cut 5 bases from V and 4 bases from J; bases unmatched to any gene: 3. The CDR3 is 14 residues long. In germline, CDR1 is SNHLY, CDR2 FYNNEI. Many counts were recorded for this clonotype. What it binds is not known. TCR beta CDR3 amplification used RNA transcripts. RT-PCR was first run with HTBI primers, then multiplex PCR in a second round. One entry per CDR3 protein, called by TCRdb with MiXCR from the multiplex PCR reads. The sample has roughly 50,000 distinct CDR3 sequences, 45% to 55% seen once; the top ten hold about 4.9%. The sequence was obtained from an adult woman with Graves' ophthalmopathy. The source material was peripheral blood. The chain joins TRBV2 to TRBJ2-1; 9 bases are a match to TRBD2. The DNA of the CDR3 is TGTGCCAGCAGTAACCTAGCGGGATACAATGAGCAGTTCTTC. Its protein product is CASSNLAGYNEQFF. The full variable domain, rest sourced from reference TRBV2 and TRBJ2-1, is EPEVTQTPSHQVTQMGQEVILRCVPISNHLYFYWYRQILGQKVEFLVSFYNNEISEKSEIFDDQFSVERPDGSNFTLKIRSTKLEDSAMYFCASSNLAGYNEQFFGPGTRLTVL.